In this sample, the clone carrying this TCR beta chain turned up a few times. The data stem from a study of blood T cell repertoires in COVID-19. About the study: The samples span acute and convalescent COVID-19 from the United States, Italy and Spain.

This CDR3 is built from 14 residues. Germline V gene sequence: CDR1 SGHRS, CDR2 YFSETQ. The V end was cut by 5 bases, the J end by 2 bases, with 14 bases between. Libraries were prepared by immunoSEQ multiplex PCR; TCRdb keeps only in-frame clonotypes and omits some of them. The sample includes about 320,000 clones, 85% of them seen just once. The chain couples TRBV5-1 to TRBJ2-7; a weak D match, TRBD1 (5 bases). This TCR was recovered from a woman in her twenties or thirties who had been exposed to COVID-19. The source material was PBMCs or T cells enriched from blood (not recorded which). The chain's CDR3 is CASRGLADTYEQYF. The CDR3 DNA follows: TGCGCCAGCAGGGGGCTGGCCGATACCTACGAGCAGTACTTC.